The 22 T cell receptor beta chains below all came from one sample that was sequenced in a study of blood T cell repertoires in COVID-19. TCRdb's table, derived via immunoSEQ multiplex PCR, lists solely in-frame clones and lacks some. The sample includes about 190,000 clones, about 84% of them seen just once. What was sequenced was PBMCs or T cells enriched from blood (not recorded which). The source of these receptors is a woman younger than 45 who had recovered from COVID-19.

The V and J genes are TRBV27 and TRBJ2-7; 9 bases align to TRBD1. Germline CDR1 is MNHEY and CDR2 is SMNVEV (reference sequence). The CDR3 spans 14 residues. V shed 6 bases and J 3 bases; nucleotides not matched to a gene: 6. The CDR3 DNA sequence: TGTGCCAGCAGCCCTGGACAGGGGTTCTACGAGCAGTACTTC. Its protein product is CASSPGQGFYEQYF.

This clone appeared a single time. V and J are TRBV28 and TRBJ1-5; D is unclear. Germline CDR1 is MDHEN and CDR2 is SYDVKM. The CDR3 has 12 residues. V lost 3 bases to trimming and J lost 9 bases, with 9 bases between them. The CDR3, as DNA: TGTGCCAGCAGTTTTGGGCCAGGGCCCCAGCATTTT. Translated, it gives CASSFGPGPQHF.

The chain employs TRBV7-9 and TRBJ1-3; D gene uncertain. Per the germline V gene, CDR1 is SEHNR and CDR2 is FQNEAQ (reference sequence). The CDR3 extends over 17 amino acids. V shed 4 bases and J shed 1 base, with 17 bases lying between them. The CDR3 is CASSSQQRSSSGNTIYF. Here the CDR3 DNA reads TGTGCCAGCAGCTCCCAGCAGAGGTCCTCTTCTGGAAACACCATATATTTT.

V is TRBV7-2 and J is TRBJ1-2; tentative D call: TRBD1 (5 bases). Germline CDR1 is SGHTA and CDR2 is FQGNSA. This CDR3 is 15 amino acids long. V dropped 3 bases and J dropped 5 bases, with 16 bases sitting between them. The CDR3 region is CASSFLTQGGYGYTF. The CDR3 DNA is TGTGCCAGCAGCTTCCTGACGCAGGGAGGGTATGGCTACACCTTC.

This chain joins TRBV10-3 and TRBJ2-5; a possible D gene is TRBD2 (5 bases). Germline-derived CDR1 and CDR2 are ENHRY and SYGVKD. Trimming cost V 8 bases and J 6 bases, with 16 bases left between them. The CDR3 sequence is 13 residues long. CDR3 in amino acids: CAILIEGSKTQYF. CDR3 nucleotides: TGTGCCATCTTGATAGAGGGTTCGAAGACCCAGTACTTC.

The chain has TRBV28 and TRBJ2-6, with TRBD2 matching over 11 bases. The V gene end was trimmed by 1 base and the J gene end by 0 bases; junction bases not matched to a gene: 2. CDR1 and CDR2 (germline): MDHEN, SYDVKM. This CDR3 contains 18 residues. The CDR3 spells CASSLFLAGGSGANVLTF. CDR3 nucleotides: TGTGCCAGCAGTTTATTCCTAGCGGGAGGCTCTGGGGCCAACGTCCTGACTTTC.

This clone has more than one count but fewer than ten. The V call is TRBV30, the J call TRBJ1-2; D possibly corresponds to TRBD1 (6 bases). Germline lookup yields CDR1 GTSNPN and CDR2 SVGIG (reference sequence). This CDR3 has 13 amino acids. V was shortened by 1 base and J by 5 bases, with 11 bases between the two germline ends. The DNA of the CDR3 is TGTGCCTGGAGTGACGCAGGGGTTTATGGCTACACCTTC. Amino acid sequence: CAWSDAGVYGYTF. The variable domain in full, completed from reference TRBV30 and TRBJ1-2, reads SQTIHQWPATLVQPVGSPLSLECTVEGTSNPNLYWYRQAAGRGLQLLFYSVGIGQISSEVPQNLSASRPQDRQFILSSKKLLLSDSGFYLCAWSDAGVYGYTFGSGTRLTVV.

This clone was observed a handful of times. The chain couples TRBV3-1 (or the pseudogene TRBV3-2) to TRBJ2-7, with 9 bases aligning to TRBD1. This CDR3 contains 13 residues. The germline V gene encodes CDR1 LGHDT and CDR2 YNNKEL (reference sequence). V lost 3 bases to trimming and J lost 5 bases; unmatched junction nucleotides: 2. The CDR3 DNA reads TGTGCCAGCAGCCAGGGGACAGGGAACGAGCAGTACTTC. Amino acids: CASSQGTGNEQYF.

A single count supports this clone. This rearrangement joins TRBV7-9 to TRBJ2-7, with TRBD2 as a possible D gene (5 bases). CDR1 SEHNR and CDR2 FQNEAQ come from the germline V gene (reference sequence). CDR3 length equals 14 residues. V was pared by 5 bases and J by 0 bases, with 11 bases between. The CDR3 nucleotides are TGTGCCAGCAGCCGGACTTGGGACTCCTACGAGCAGTACTTC. This translates into CASSRTWDSYEQYF. Looking up the rest from reference TRBV7-9 and TRBJ2-7 gives the full variable domain: DTGVSQNPRHKITKRGQNVTFRCDPISEHNRLYWYRQTLGQGPEFLTYFQNEAQLEKSRLLSDRFSAERPKGSFSTLEIQRTEQGDSAMYLCASSRTWDSYEQYFGPGTRLTVT.

CDR3 nucleotides: TGTGCCAGCAGTTTAACAGGGGGCCATGGCTACACCTTC. Protein: CASSLTGGHGYTF. V gene TRBV28 combines with J gene TRBJ1-2, with 9 bases identical to TRBD1. Losses at the gene ends were 2 bases for V and 6 bases for J; bases not matched to a gene: 1. The CDR3 is 13 amino acids. Germline V gene lookup returns CDR1 MDHEN and CDR2 SYDVKM.

V and J are TRBV19 and TRBJ2-2; TRBD2 matches at 11 bases. This CDR3 has 17 residues. Germline V gene sequence: CDR1 LNHDA, CDR2 SQIVND (reference sequence). J lost 2 bases, V lost 2 bases, and 4 bases had no gene match. In nucleotides, the CDR3 is TGTGCCAGTAGTATACGCACTAGCGGGAGTAACACCGGGGAGCTGTTTTTT. This translates into CASSIRTSGSNTGELFF.

The chain carries TRBV6-1 and TRBJ2-1; 12 nucleotides agree with TRBD2. Trimming at V came to 4 bases and at J to 9 bases, leaving 13 bases not matched to a gene. CDR3 length equals 17 residues. Germline V gene lookup returns CDR1 MNHNS and CDR2 SASEGT. The CDR3 region is CASSAFEGLAGSREQFF. In DNA, the CDR3 is TGTGCCAGCAGTGCATTCGAAGGACTAGCGGGATCACGTGAGCAGTTCTTC.

The J gene is TRBJ2-3, the V gene TRBV10-3; D remains ambiguous. Per the germline V gene, CDR1 is ENHRY and CDR2 is SYGVKD. The CDR3 loop spans 14 amino acids. V was cut by 0 bases and J by 0 bases, with 4 bases left in between. This CDR3 is CAISESLSTDTQYF. In DNA form, the CDR3 reads TGTGCCATCAGTGAGTCCCTTAGCACAGATACGCAGTATTTT.

The chain links TRBV9 to TRBJ2-1; D may be TRBD2 (5 bases). The germline V and J ends were trimmed by 7 bases and 2 bases, with 10 bases remaining between them. Germline V gene sequence: CDR1 SGDLS, CDR2 YYNGEE. The CDR3 covers 13 residues. This chain's CDR3 is CASQGLTYNEQFF. CDR3 nucleotides: TGTGCCAGCCAAGGACTCACCTACAATGAGCAGTTCTTC.

The gene calls are TRBV10-1 and TRBJ2-1; TRBD2 matches 11 bases. The V and J ends lost 0 bases and 9 bases, in that order; junction bases with no gene match: 7. The CDR3 covers 16 residues. Germline V gives CDR1 WNHNN, CDR2 SYGVQD (reference sequence). CDR3 in DNA: TGCGCCAGCAGTGAGTCGACTAGCGGGAAAGTACTTGAGCAGTTCTTC. Translated, it gives CASSESTSGKVLEQFF.

V usage is TRBV21-1 and J usage is TRBJ2-7; the listed D gene, TRBD2, was not tested against the DNA. TRBV21-1 is a known pseudogene. CDR3 length: 18 residues. CDR3 bases: TGTGCCAGCAGCACGAAGACCGGGACTAGCGGGAGCTTGTACGAGCAGTACTTC. This translates into CASSTKTGTSGSLYEQYF.

This chain connects TRBV20-1 to TRBJ1-6, with D possibly matching TRBD1 (5 bases). Trimming stripped 3 bases from V and 7 bases from J, with 10 bases between. CDR1 and CDR2 from the germline V gene are DFQATT and SNEGSKA (reference sequence). This CDR3 region has 13 residues. The CDR3, as DNA: TGCAGTGCTAGTCAGGGAGGGAATTCACCCCTCCACTTT. It codes for CSASQGGNSPLHF.

This clone was seen just once. This chain joins TRBV4-2 and TRBJ1-2; possibly TRBD1 for D (6 bases). CDR3 length: 15 amino acids. CDR1 and CDR2 (germline): LGHNA, YNFKEQ. The germline V and J ends were trimmed by 1 base and 6 bases, with 15 bases remaining between them. CDR3 nucleotide sequence: TGTGCCAGCAGCCAAGTCCTCCAGGGGCGGAATGGCTACACCTTC. Translated: CASSQVLQGRNGYTF.

The rearrangement joins TRBV28 to TRBJ2-7; 12 nucleotides line up with TRBD2. From germline, CDR1 is MDHEN and CDR2 SYDVKM. This CDR3 spans 16 amino acids. Trimming cost V 5 bases and J 4 bases; bases outside gene matches: 9. The CDR3 sequence is CASSPSTSGSWYEQYF. In DNA, the CDR3 is TGTGCCAGCAGTCCCTCGACTAGCGGGAGTTGGTACGAGCAGTACTTC.

V gene TRBV6-5 combines with J gene TRBJ2-1, with 9 positions matching TRBD2. In germline, CDR1 is MNHEY, CDR2 SVGAGI. The ends lost 6 bases at V and 3 bases at J; junction bases unmatched: 6. The CDR3 runs to 15 residues. This chain's CDR3 is CASSETSGNYNEQFF. The CDR3 coding sequence is TGTGCCAGCAGCGAGACTAGCGGAAACTACAATGAGCAGTTCTTC.

V usage is TRBV19 and J usage is TRBJ2-1; 8 bases align to TRBD2. The germline CDR1 and CDR2 sequences are LNHDA and SQIVND (reference sequence). The CDR3 contains 15 residues. V dropped 3 bases and J dropped 12; count of bases not matched to a gene: 13. CDR3 protein: CASSIHSGKERGQFF. The CDR3 nucleotides are TGTGCCAGTAGTATCCATAGCGGGAAGGAACGGGGGCAGTTCTTC.

This clone was seen more than once but under ten times. The V call is TRBV18, the J call TRBJ2-1; possibly TRBD1 for D (5 bases). Germline V CDR1 and CDR2: KGHSH, LQKENI. Trimming took 2 bases from V and 8 from J, leaving 13 bases between them. The CDR3 length is 14 residues. The CDR3 reads CASSPGASNDEQFF. The CDR3, as DNA: TGTGCCAGCTCACCAGGGGCTAGTAATGATGAGCAGTTCTTC.